Listed below are T cell receptor beta chains from one sample, sequenced in a study of human T cells and chemical hapten exposure. TCRdb fed the RACE reads into MiXCR, producing one record per CDR3 protein. This sample yields about 41,000 distinct CDR3 sequences, of which approximately 3.4% are seen a single time; more than 6.5% belongs to the top ten. Sequencing was performed on whole blood, taken in connection with sensitization to the hapten diphenylcyclopropenone (DPC). The receptors were sampled from a man aged 35 to 55 with alopecia areata. Some clones in this sample may be carry-over from other donors' samples. The conserved cysteine and the conserved F or W are not part of the CDR3 here. Part of the rows lack a size; the others show once, few, many or a class for expanded clones.

j_call | v_call | clone_size | cdr3_aa
TRBJ2-3 | TRBV19 | many | ASSVVTTDTQY
TRBJ1-5 | TRBV20-1 | many | SARWGNQPQH
TRBJ2-3 | TRBV29-1 | many | SVGDTFNTQY
TRBJ2-5 | TRBV5-1 | many | ASSFGLAGATETQY
TRBJ1-2 | TRBV27 | many | ASSFGGWNYGYT
TRBJ2-1 | TRBV3-1 | many | ASSPPSGRRYEQF
TRBJ2-1 | TRBV5-5 | many | ASSLATGRYNEQF
TRBJ2-6 | TRBV12-3/TRBV12-4 | - | ASALGRSSGANVLT
TRBJ2-1 | TRBV15 | many | ATSGGLGQDNEQF
TRBJ2-4 | TRBV20-1 | medium-sized | TASSSSGRLTKNIQY
TRBJ1-1 | TRBV2 | many | ASTRGNMNTEAF
TRBJ2-7 | TRBV28 | many | ASRTPTSGTSYEQY
TRBJ1-1 | TRBV19 | few | ASSTPMPNTEAF
TRBJ2-3 | TRBV28 | many | ASSNQAQGRTDTQY
TRBJ1-1 | TRBV12-3/TRBV12-4 | few | ASSLVRGLHTEAF
TRBJ2-1 | TRBV7-7 | few | ASSLRFLNEQF
TRBJ2-1 | TRBV7-3 | few | ASSPQTGTRVGKQF
TRBJ1-2 | TRBV4-1 | many | ASSRSETGTASNGYT
TRBJ2-2 | TRBV20-1 | many | SASEGLAGAAGELF
TRBJ1-1 | TRBV20-1 | few | SAGYRALSEAF
TRBJ2-1 | TRBV30 | many | AWSVRRDREQF
TRBJ2-1 | TRBV19 | many | ASSILAGADNEQF
TRBJ2-1 | TRBV3-1 | many | ASSQPTRNEQF
TRBJ1-6 | TRBV12-3/TRBV12-4 | many | ASSLASSYNSPLH
TRBJ1-5 | TRBV3-1 | many | ASSQGAGRPQH
TRBJ2-3 | TRBV7-2 | many | ASSLDGSSTDTQY
TRBJ2-7 | TRBV7-9 | many | ASSSWPNEQY
TRBJ1-1 | TRBV4-2 | many | ASSRVRGLNTEAF
TRBJ1-3 | TRBV20-1 | many | SATGLGNTIY
TRBJ2-6 | TRBV3-1 | many | ASSHLRAASGANVLT
TRBJ2-3 | TRBV9 | many | ASSDGGNTDTQY
TRBJ2-2 | TRBV20-1 | many | SAPGPGLRTGELF
TRBJ2-7 | TRBV9 | many | ASSVGRLNEQY
TRBJ2-3 | TRBV5-1 | many | ASSPVADTQY
TRBJ2-1 | TRBV2 | few | ASIGQGQFSSYNEQF
TRBJ2-7 | TRBV28 | many | ASSFRQGAYEQY
TRBJ1-6 | TRBV7-2 | many | ASSSSRAVLIDLYNSPLH
TRBJ1-6 | TRBV2 | many | ASSALRGESPLH
TRBJ2-7 | TRBV28 | many | ASSLAGNEQY
TRBJ2-7 | TRBV5-1 | many | ASSLDLSASSSYEQY
TRBJ2-1 | TRBV7-2 | many | ASSAAGTAKPYNEQF
TRBJ2-1 | TRBV12-3/TRBV12-4 | many | ASSTGLAGGDEQF
TRBJ1-1 | TRBV28 | many | ASSLPGQLNTEAF
TRBJ2-5 | TRBV13 | - | ASSSRGYQETQY
TRBJ1-6 | TRBV7-2 | many | ASSLVRKGDSPLH
TRBJ2-7 | TRBV14 | many | ASSQGAGGLRPYEQY
TRBJ2-2 | TRBV6-2/TRBV6-3 | many | ASSYGSGLNTGELF
TRBJ1-1 | TRBV20-1 | many | SADDSLNTEAF
TRBJ2-7 | TRBV10-3 | many | AISGSVGVNSYEQY
TRBJ1-2 | TRBV27 | few | ASSLSMGGNYGYT
TRBJ1-1 | TRBV12-3/TRBV12-4 | few | ASIFHTEAF
TRBJ1-5 | TRBV20-1 | many | SARAESGNEPQH
TRBJ2-7 | TRBV5-1 | many | ASSPAGLAFLEQY
TRBJ2-1 | TRBV19 | many | ASSAQVRSDEQF
TRBJ2-7 | TRBV28 | many | ASNPGPGPGSYEQY
TRBJ2-2 | TRBV6-6 | many | ASSPQGIIAGELF
TRBJ1-5 | TRBV12-3/TRBV12-4 | many | ASSLTWRDNQPQH